This T cell receptor (beta chain) was sequenced during a study of neurological immune-mediated disorders. This clonotype has ten or more counts. The germline gives CDR1 MDHEN, CDR2 SYDVKM. J gave up 5 bases and V 6 bases, and 3 bases lay outside the gene matches. The CDR3 runs to 12 residues. TCRdb re-derived calls from the 5' RACE reads in MiXCR, one entry per CDR3 protein. The sample yields 50,000 or so distinct CDR3 sequences, around 3.5% seen once. The rearrangement links TRBV28 to TRBJ2-5, with 7 bases fitting TRBD1. What was sequenced was PBMCs. The TCR was taken from a man between 60 and 75 years old with multiple sclerosis. This CDR3 reads CASRGGGETQYF. DNA for the CDR3: TGTGCCAGCAGAGGGGGCGGGGAGACCCAGTACTTC.